The TCR beta chain under discussion was sequenced for a study of T cell responses to AZD1222 COVID-19 vaccine (dated by TCRdb to about 2021). Context from the whole study: TCR sequencing covered 230 to 250 trial participants: roughly 200 given two doses of AZD1222 and 26 given two doses of MenACWY control vaccine. Enrollment into the trials was organized by age into subgroups of 18-55, 56-69 and 70-plus years, and those subgroups contained around 150, 28 and 57 TCR-sequenced participants, respectively. Here is what the overall study found, with its caveats: Vaccine-associated CD4 TCRs spanned the whole spike protein, with dominant responses in regions 160-218 and 743-854. In the small 56-69-year group, the increase in depth fell short of significance, most likely because of low power. Reportedly, close to half of the unique spike-specific TCRs recognized epitopes lying outside the regions that are mutated in the B.1.351 and B.1.1.7 variants. Conclusions about previously exposed vaccinees are limited because only a handful of AZD1222 recipients were SARS-CoV-2 seropositive at baseline. No day 14 peak-response samples were available, so repertoires were characterized only after the peak T cell response. Participants were mostly white British, with more females than males. The authors suggested clonal diversity may have been underestimated. A significant rise in spike-specific TCR breadth and depth was observed after two AZD1222 doses relative to day 0 and relative to MenACWY recipients.

The CDR3 regions of human TCRbeta chains were analyzed by immunosequencing. In the paper's pipeline: TCRs in the repertoires were matched against a reference library of SARS-CoV-2-specific TCRs that had been generated with the MIRA antigen-specificity platform. Breadth was defined as the fraction of unique TCRs that were SARS-CoV-2-associated. Depth was defined as the fraction of total T cells that were SARS-CoV-2-associated. Using the MIRA data, each spike-specific TCR was mapped to the spike region that the TCR reacts to and placed in a CD4 or CD8 class. Log10-transformed breadth and depth values were compared by one-way ANOVA with Sidak's multiple comparisons tests. TCRdb provides this immuneACCESS table in a form limited to in-frame rearrangements. Some clones are lacking; in checked studies, under half of them reflect an unresolved V gene, and why the rest are absent is not known. V, J and clone size derive from that table, while D and trimming were established from the DNA sequence. This sample is represented by more than 110,000 clones; approximately 90% of them were singletons. In total, the top ten clones hold around 3.1% of the sample.

What the time point label conveys for this sample: about 28 days (+/-7) after the second vaccine dose. AZD1222 recipients given second doses at about 4 weeks or at about 12 weeks were pooled, since spike-specific TCR depth and breadth were not found to differ between the two schedules. Samples from vaccinated people were obtained from the UK trials COV001 and COV002, which included a single-blind randomized controlled phase 2/3 trial of AZD1222 (ChAdOx1 nCoV-19) in healthy adults. Trial participant PBMC samples were collected at day 0 and day 28 after the second dose for TCRbeta chain sequencing. The CDR3 spans 14 residues, from the cysteine through the phenylalanine. This entry keeps only the CDR3 DNA: 42 bases, framed from base 1. V drops 0 bases and J drops 2 bases, leaving 7 bases in between. Based on the germline V gene (reference sequence), the CDR1 and CDR2 sequences are SGHNT and YYREEE.

Concerning this clone itself: The antigen it recognizes is unknown. Base qualities are not recorded, but no much larger clone differs from it by a single base.

This TCR derives from an adult who received the AZD1222 COVID-19 vaccine. This sequence uses TRBV5-4 and TRBJ2-3, with the D gene call left open. The sample in question was peripheral blood, obtained 28 days after the second AZD1222 dose. The CDR3 reads CASSLAGFTDTQYF. In nucleotides, the sequence is TGTGCCAGCAGCTTGGCCGGGTTCACAGATACGCAGTATTTT.